Detailed here is one T cell receptor (beta chain). The sample belongs to a study of blood T cell repertoires in COVID-19. Sequencing used immunoSEQ multiplex PCR; TCRdb keeps in-frame clones, though not all of them. This table holds fewer than 250,000 clones, around four fifths found once. Material: peripheral blood. The receptor comes from an elderly woman with COVID-19, enrolled during active disease.

The CDR3 bases are TGTGCCAGCTCCGAACAGGCAAACTATGGCTACACCTTC. Its protein is CASSEQANYGYTF. This chain joins TRBV11-2 and TRBJ1-2, with D maybe TRBD1 (5 bases). This CDR3 spans 13 amino acids. V shed 8 bases and J shed 2 bases, with 12 bases lying between them. Germline V gene lookup returns CDR1 SGHAT and CDR2 FQNNGV.